The present entry profiles one T cell receptor (beta chain) with its context. Its specificity is unknown. These data come from a study of T cell responses to AZD1222 COVID-19 vaccine. V was pared by 7 bases and J by 2 bases, with 13 bases between. The CDR3 sequence is 14 residues long. Germline assignment: CDR1 SGHNT and CDR2 YYREEE (reference sequence). Libraries were prepared by immunoSEQ multiplex PCR; TCRdb keeps only in-frame clonotypes and omits some of them. The sample has roughly 140,000 clones; about 91% are singletons. Study observations and caveats: Of the AZD1222 recipients, only 5 to 7 were seropositive at baseline. Spike-specific TCR breadth and depth both grew after two AZD1222 doses.

J is TRBJ1-3 and V is TRBV5-4, with D tentatively TRBD1 (6 bases). The receptor was isolated from an adult in good health. Here the sequenced sample was peripheral blood, taken on day 0 of AZD1222 vaccination. The CDR3 region is CASANGGPGNTIYF. The CDR3 bases are TGTGCCAGCGCAAATGGGGGCCCTGGAAACACCATATATTTT.